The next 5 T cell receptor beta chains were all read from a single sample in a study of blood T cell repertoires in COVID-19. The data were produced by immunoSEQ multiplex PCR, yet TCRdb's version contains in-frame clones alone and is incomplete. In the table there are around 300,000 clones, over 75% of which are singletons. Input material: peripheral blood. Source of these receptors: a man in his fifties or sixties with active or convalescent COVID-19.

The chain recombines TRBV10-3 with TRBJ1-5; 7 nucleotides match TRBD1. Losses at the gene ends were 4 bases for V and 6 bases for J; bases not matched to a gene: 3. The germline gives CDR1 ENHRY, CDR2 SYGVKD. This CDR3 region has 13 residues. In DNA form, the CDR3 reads TGTGCCATCAGTGGGCAGGGGGTTCAGCCCCAGCATTTT. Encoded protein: CAISGQGVQPQHF.

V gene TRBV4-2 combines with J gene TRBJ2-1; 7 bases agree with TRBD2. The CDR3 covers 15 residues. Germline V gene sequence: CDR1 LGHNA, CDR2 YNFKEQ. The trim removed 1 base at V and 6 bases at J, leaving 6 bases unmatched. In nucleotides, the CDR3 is TGTGCCAGCAGCCAAGCTAGCGGCCGGGGCAATGAGCAGTTCTTC. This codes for CASSQASGRGNEQFF.

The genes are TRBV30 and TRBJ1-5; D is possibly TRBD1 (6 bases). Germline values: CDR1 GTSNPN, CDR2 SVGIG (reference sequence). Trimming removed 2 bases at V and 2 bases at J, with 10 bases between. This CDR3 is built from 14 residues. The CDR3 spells CAWSQGNGNQPQHF. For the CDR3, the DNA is TGTGCCTGGAGTCAGGGGAATGGCAATCAGCCCCAGCATTTT.

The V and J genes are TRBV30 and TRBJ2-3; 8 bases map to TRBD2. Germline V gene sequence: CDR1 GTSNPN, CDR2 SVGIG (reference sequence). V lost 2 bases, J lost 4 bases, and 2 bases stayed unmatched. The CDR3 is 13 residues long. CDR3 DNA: TGTGCCTGGAGTACCGGGAGGGCAGATACGCAGTATTTT. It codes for CAWSTGRADTQYF.

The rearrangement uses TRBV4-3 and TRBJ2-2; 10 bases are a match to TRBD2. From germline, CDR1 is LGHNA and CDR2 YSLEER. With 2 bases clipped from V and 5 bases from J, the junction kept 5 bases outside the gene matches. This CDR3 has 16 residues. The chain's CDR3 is CASSQRPGLATGELFF. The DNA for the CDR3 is TGCGCCAGCAGCCAAAGACCGGGACTAGCGACCGGGGAGCTGTTTTTT.